This T cell receptor beta chain is from a study of Graves' ophthalmopathy and Graves' hyperthyroidism. Overall study results and limits: Blood also harbored most expanded thyroid clonotypes above 0.001 frequency. Discriminating ophthalmopathy from stable hyperthyroidism, a 13-signature model attained a sensitivity of 87.88% and a specificity of about 83%.

On this clonotype itself: Its cognate antigen is unknown.

The source of the PBMCs was 8.5 to 10 ml of fresh peripheral blood. There are 11 residues in the CDR3. The V gene's germline CDR1 is DFQATT and CDR2 SNEGSKA (reference sequence). V lost 4 bases, J lost 3 bases, and 6 bases lay in between. Amplification of TCR beta CDR3 regions used RNA transcripts. First-round RT-PCR relied on HTBI primers, and a second-round multiplex PCR came next. TCRdb fed the multiplex PCR reads into MiXCR, producing one record per CDR3 protein. Here the sample spans about 500,000 distinct CDR3 sequences, approximately 15% being singletons. The sequenced sample consisted of blood. This TCR was recovered from a woman aged 25 to 39 with Graves' ophthalmopathy. This chain links TRBV20-1 with TRBJ1-1; no firm D call. CDR3 in DNA: TGCAGTGCTATGTTGGACACTGAAGCTTTCTTT. Its protein product is CSAMLDTEAFF.